Listed below are T cell receptor beta chains from one sample, sequenced in a study of blood T cells in healthy people across ages. TCRdb itself ran the 5' RACE reads through MiXCR, one entry per CDR3 protein. The sample records over 550,000 distinct CDR3 sequences, about 30% being singletons. Sequenced material: blood. These receptors were obtained from a woman aged 80 or older in good health. The CDR3 runs from the conserved cysteine through the conserved F or W. D genes are given only for firm matches. Some rows have no size entry. The others give once, few or many, or a class for an expanded clone.

clone_size j_call v_call d_call cdr3_aa cdr3_nt
many TRBJ2-2 TRBV7-2 NA CASSWRPGPGELFF TGTGCCAGCAGCTGGCGACCGGGACCCGGGGAGCTGTTTTTT
many TRBJ2-7 TRBV19 NA CASRASNSYEQYF TGTGCCAGTAGGGCATCCAACTCCTACGAGCAGTACTTC
many TRBJ2-1 TRBV5-1 TRBD2 CASSSRPSGGTQEQFF TGCGCCAGCAGCTCGCGACCTAGCGGGGGGACCCAGGAGCAGTTCTTC
few TRBJ1-4 TRBV6-1 NA CASSVEMRNEKLFF TGTGCCAGCAGCGTAGAAATGAGGAATGAAAAACTGTTTTTT
NA TRBJ1-6 TRBV10-3 NA CAISEGSDSPLHF TGTGCCATCAGTGAGGGGAGCGATTCACCCCTCCACTTT
many TRBJ2-3 TRBV5-1 TRBD2 CASSAISGGTSDTQYF TGCGCCAGCAGCGCAATTAGCGGGGGGACATCGGATACGCAGTATTTT
few TRBJ2-7 TRBV6-2/TRBV6-3 NA CASSSTKYNEQYF TGTGCCAGCAGTTCGACCAAATACAATGAGCAGTACTTC
many TRBJ2-7 TRBV6-5 TRBD1 CASSSRDRGTYEQYF TGTGCCAGCAGTTCCCGGGACAGGGGTACCTACGAGCAGTACTTC
many TRBJ2-6 TRBV2 NA CASRARSGANVLTF TGTGCCAGCAGGGCAAGGTCCGGGGCCAACGTCCTGACTTTC
NA TRBJ2-7 TRBV6-2/TRBV6-3 TRBD2 CASRPGLAGGGSYNEQYF TGTGCCAGCAGACCGGGACTAGCGGGGGGTGGCTCCTACAATGAGCAGTACTTC
many TRBJ2-3 TRBV7-8 TRBD2 CASSLVTSGSDGTQYF TGTGCCAGCAGCTTAGTGACTAGCGGGAGTGATGGTACGCAGTATTTT
NA TRBJ2-3 TRBV3-1 TRBD2 CAGRRSGTSGGNRNTQYF TGTGCCGGTAGGAGATCCGGGACTAGCGGGGGAAACAGGAATACGCAGTATTTT
NA TRBJ2-3 TRBV18 NA CASSPPSIPDTQYF TGTGCCAGCTCACCACCTTCGATCCCCGATACGCAGTATTTT
once TRBJ2-5 TRBV20-1 TRBD1 CSARPGTGGYETQYF TGCAGTGCTAGACCCGGGACAGGGGGCTATGAGACCCAGTACTTC
many TRBJ2-2 TRBV7-9 NA CASSTGTSNTGELFF TGTGCCAGCAGCACCGGGACCTCGAACACCGGGGAGCTGTTTTTT
NA TRBJ1-5 TRBV28 TRBD1 CASSSAQGASVNQPQHF TGTGCCAGCAGTTCTGCACAGGGGGCTTCAGTCAATCAGCCCCAGCATTTT
NA TRBJ2-7 TRBV7-2 NA CASSSSSNEQYF TGTGCCAGCAGCTCTTCTAGCAACGAGCAGTACTTC
few TRBJ2-7 TRBV29-1 TRBD2 CSVENPSGSGGEQYF TGCAGCGTTGAAAATCCTAGCGGGAGCGGTGGCGAGCAGTACTTC
many TRBJ2-3 TRBV9 NA CASSPTQGTDTQYF TGTGCCAGCAGTCCAACGCAGGGCACAGATACGCAGTATTTT
many TRBJ2-5 TRBV7-9 TRBD2 CASSLLPPGLSGDEQYF TGTGCCAGCAGCCTTCTCCCTCCAGGGCTCAGCGGGGATGAGCAGTACTTC
many TRBJ1-5 TRBV20-1 TRBD1 CSAGAGGQGANQPQHF TGCAGTGCGGGAGCCGGGGGACAGGGGGCGAATCAGCCCCAGCATTTT
few TRBJ2-5 TRBV7-9 TRBD2 CASSQGLAGEQETQYF TGTGCCAGCAGCCAGGGACTAGCGGGGGAACAAGAGACCCAGTACTTC
NA TRBJ2-7 TRBV7-3 NA CASSLTRADEQYF TGTGCCAGCAGCTTAACCCGCGCGGACGAGCAGTACTTC
NA TRBJ2-3 TRBV7-2 TRBD1 CASSSHLGGADTQYF TGTGCCAGCAGCTCGCACCTAGGGGGCGCAGATACGCAGTATTTT
NA TRBJ2-1 TRBV4-3 NA CASSQGPAAYNEQFF TGCGCCAGCAGCCAAGGGCCCGCCGCCTACAATGAGCAGTTCTTC
NA TRBJ1-2 TRBV4-2 NA CASSPSLNTEFYGYTF TGTGCCAGCAGCCCATCCCTAAACACAGAGTTCTATGGCTACACCTTC
NA TRBJ2-7 TRBV20-1 NA CSARRTGNEQYF TGCAGTGCTAGACGGACGGGGAACGAGCAGTACTTC
many TRBJ2-1 TRBV6-2/TRBV6-3 TRBD2 CASIRTSGGPFPYNEQFF TGTGCCAGTATCCGGACTAGCGGGGGGCCGTTTCCCTACAATGAGCAGTTCTTC
many TRBJ2-2 TRBV5-1 NA CASSPQGGRNTGELFF TGCGCCAGCAGCCCGCAGGGGGGCCGGAACACCGGGGAGCTGTTTTTT
many TRBJ1-1 TRBV7-2 TRBD1 CASRRGRDTEAFF TGTGCCAGCAGGAGGGGGCGCGACACTGAAGCTTTCTTT
NA TRBJ2-5 TRBV30 NA CAWRTLPGNEQYF TGTGCCTGGAGGACCCTTCCGGGCAATGAGCAGTACTTC
once TRBJ1-1 TRBV6-5 NA CASSRPTGLNTEAFF TGTGCCAGCAGCCGTCCGACCGGTTTGAACACTGAAGCTTTCTTT
many TRBJ2-3 TRBV12-3/TRBV12-4 NA CASTFRPGGDTQYF TGTGCCAGCACTTTCCGTCCAGGCGGAGATACGCAGTATTTT
NA TRBJ2-1 TRBV12-3/TRBV12-4 NA CASSPGQNEQFF TGTGCCAGCAGTCCCGGACAGAATGAGCAGTTCTTC
NA TRBJ1-2 TRBV7-2 NA CASCLTGTFREHGYTF TGTGCCAGCTGCTTAACCGGGACTTTCAGGGAGCATGGCTACACCTTC
many TRBJ2-2 TRBV6-2/TRBV6-3 NA CASLELGELFF TGTGCCAGCCTCGAGTTGGGGGAGCTGTTTTTT
few TRBJ1-2 TRBV25-1 TRBD1 CASSGLVTGRGYTF TGTGCCAGCAGTGGGCTGGTGACAGGGAGGGGCTACACCTTC
once TRBJ2-5 TRBV11-2 TRBD1 CASDRGGTQYF TGTGCCAGCGACAGGGGCGGGACCCAGTACTTC
NA TRBJ1-1 TRBV5-1 NA CASSRTASLNTEAFF TGCGCCAGCAGCAGGACAGCGTCCCTGAACACTGAAGCTTTCTTT
NA TRBJ2-7 TRBV5-1 NA CASSLSGVLGYEQYF TGCGCCAGCAGCTTGTCAGGTGTTCTGGGCTACGAGCAGTACTTC
many TRBJ2-7 TRBV6-5 TRBD1 CASRAGTGSYEQYF TGTGCCAGCAGGGCCGGGACAGGCTCCTACGAGCAGTACTTC
many TRBJ1-2 TRBV12-3/TRBV12-4 NA CASSNPWGATSGYTF TGTGCCAGCAGCAACCCATGGGGGGCGACTAGTGGCTACACCTTC
NA TRBJ1-5 TRBV5-6 NA CAGSLGGGESNQPQHF TGTGCCGGCAGCTTGGGAGGTGGGGAAAGCAATCAGCCCCAGCATTTT